A few counts support the clone carrying this T cell receptor beta chain. What it binds is not known. The record originates from a study of cytomegalovirus exposure and HLA in healthy donors. The study, taken as a whole, reports: In a later analysis, DRB1 alleles had the most associated TCRs; HLA-C alleles the fewest. In an earlier analysis, in roughly 580 donors, most V segments appeared productive either ~87% or ~30% of the time. Cytomegalovirus status was reportedly diagnosed by the classifier with high sensitivity and specificity.

Primers: 60 Vbeta forward and 13 Jbeta reverse. Original analysis: As a later analysis found, there were 80 million or so unique TCR beta chains, of which about 10 million were shared. Profiled with immunoSEQ multiplex PCR; TCRdb holds only in-frame clones, not every one. That table furnishes V, J and clone size, whereas the DNA furnished D and trimming. This sample has about 160,000 clones, with roughly 80% found just once. The ends lost 10 bases at V and 3 bases at J; junction bases unmatched: 11. There are 14 residues in the CDR3. CDR1 is SNHLY, CDR2 FYNNEI, per germline. This clonotype originated in a woman under 40 in good health and CMV-seronegative. The source material was PBMCs. The chain uses TRBV2 and TRBJ2-7, with 8 bases aligning to TRBD2. The chain's CDR3 is CAIDGGGNVYEQYF. CDR3 nucleotide sequence: TGTGCCATCGACGGCGGGGGGAATGTCTACGAGCAGTACTTC.